This T cell receptor (beta chain) was identified in a study of T cell responses to AZD1222 COVID-19 vaccine. Profiling relied on immunoSEQ multiplex PCR, and the TCRdb table lists in-frame clones only, not all of them. The top ten clones hold 3.5% to 5% of a sample with around 110,000 clones, roughly 87% of them seen once. Note on this clone: Its antigen is still unknown.

General study points: White British donors predominated, females outnumbered males, and clonal diversity was possibly underestimated. None of the repertoires were sampled until the peak T cell response had passed.

The origin of this receptor is an adult in good health. Here the sequenced sample was peripheral blood, taken on day 0 of AZD1222 vaccination.

CDR3 nucleotide sequence: TGTGCCAGCAGCCAGGACCTACACTCTGGAAACACCATATATTTT. This gives the protein CASSQDLHSGNTIYF. The chain is built from TRBV3-1 (or the pseudogene TRBV3-2) and TRBJ1-3; D remains ambiguous. V was cut by 3 bases and J by 0 bases, with 9 bases left in between. The germline V gene has CDR1 LGHDT and CDR2 YNNKEL (reference sequence). CDR3 length: 15 amino acids.